These 2 T cell receptor beta chains came from one sample sequenced in a study of blood T cell repertoires in COVID-19. Generated by immunoSEQ multiplex PCR, the TCRdb table keeps only in-frame clones and is missing some. The sample lists about 350,000 clones, over 85% occurring once. Sequencing was carried out using peripheral blood. All receptors derive from a woman between 55 and 75 years old with COVID-19, enrolled during active disease.

This sequence joins TRBV5-1 and TRBJ1-5; a possible D gene is TRBD1 (5 bases). Trimming took 0 bases from V and 2 from J, leaving 9 bases between them. CDR1 SGHRS and CDR2 YFSETQ come from the germline V gene. The CDR3 spans 15 residues. The CDR3 loop reads CASSLEAGGNQPQHF. The CDR3, as DNA: TGCGCCAGCAGCTTGGAGGCGGGGGGCAATCAGCCCCAGCATTTT.

V usage is TRBV20-1 and J usage is TRBJ2-7; unclear D gene. Trimming pared 7 bases from V and 5 bases from J, leaving 12 bases between. The germline CDR1 and CDR2 sequences are DFQATT and SNEGSKA (reference sequence). The CDR3 has 11 amino acids. The CDR3 nucleotides read TGCAGTGTGAGAGGTGAGAACGAGCAGTACTTC. Its protein product is CSVRGENEQYF.